This is a list of T cell receptor beta chains from one sample in a study of early T cells in non-severe SARS-CoV-2 infection. TCRdb used MiXCR to reprocess the 5' RACE reads, holding one entry per CDR3 protein. The sample shows approximately 62,000 distinct CDR3 sequences, under 15% of them seen only once. Sequenced input: whole blood. These receptors were taken from an adult who was a healthcare worker with PCR-confirmed SARS-CoV-2 infection or an uninfected control (not recorded which). CDR3s include the opening cysteine and the closing phenylalanine or tryptophan. D genes are given only for firm matches. Clone size is given for some rows only: seen once, a few or many times, or a class if the clone is expanded.

v_call	clone_size	cdr3_length	d_call	j_call	cdr3_nt	cdr3_aa
TRBV28	-	12	-	TRBJ1-2	TGTGCCAGCAGTTCTCAGAGCTATGGCTACACCTTC	CASSSQSYGYTF
TRBV28	-	15	-	TRBJ2-3	TGTGCCAGCAGTTCCAGGGTAGGCATCGATGATACGCAGTATTTT	CASSSRVGIDDTQYF
TRBV3-1	few	15	-	TRBJ2-7	TGTGCCAGCAGCCAAGATTCGTCCGTAGTCTACGAGCAGTACTTC	CASSQDSSVVYEQYF
TRBV6-4	-	14	TRBD2	TRBJ2-3	TGTGCCAGCAGTGACACTAGCGGCACAGATACGCAGTATTTT	CASSDTSGTDTQYF
TRBV29-1	-	13	TRBD1	TRBJ1-5	TGCAGCGTTTCAGGGGGCGCGAGTCAGCCCCAGCATTTT	CSVSGGASQPQHF
TRBV4-2	-	15	TRBD2	TRBJ2-3	TGTGCCAGCAGCCAAGCGGGCGGGAGCCCAGATACGCAGTATTTT	CASSQAGGSPDTQYF
TRBV14	few	13	-	TRBJ2-1	TGTGCCAGCAGTCTCGTCTCGAGCGGAGAGCAGTTCTTC	CASSLVSSGEQFF
TRBV20-1	-	14	-	TRBJ2-1	TGCAGTGCTAGAGATGGAAACCCTGGGAATGAGCAGTTCTTC	CSARDGNPGNEQFF
TRBV7-7	many	16	TRBD2	TRBJ2-1	TGTGCCAGCAGCTACGGACTAGCGGGTGCCCGGGGAGAGCAGTTCTTC	CASSYGLAGARGEQFF
TRBV7-9	many	14	TRBD2	TRBJ2-1	TGTGCCAGCAGCTCTGGACTAGCGGGAGGTGAGCAGTTCTTC	CASSSGLAGGEQFF
TRBV7-9	many	17	TRBD1	TRBJ2-1	TGTGCCAGCAGCCCGGGCCTAAGGGGGCTAGGTAACAATGAGCAGTTCTTC	CASSPGLRGLGNNEQFF
TRBV20-1	many	15	TRBD2	TRBJ2-7	TGCAGTTTTAGAGAGAGCGGGAGGGTTACCTACGAGCAGTACTTC	CSFRESGRVTYEQYF
TRBV28	many	17	TRBD2	TRBJ2-2	TGTGCCAGCACCACGGTAGCGGGAGGTAGGAACACCGGGGAGCTGTTTTTT	CASTTVAGGRNTGELFF
TRBV19	many	15	-	TRBJ2-6	TGTGCCAGTGGCTTACTAGGCTCTGGGGCCAACGTCCTGACTTTC	CASGLLGSGANVLTF
TRBV6-1	few	13	-	TRBJ2-7	TGTGCCAGCATTAAGTCGGACACCTACGAGCAGTACTTC	CASIKSDTYEQYF
TRBV20-1	few	18	TRBD2	TRBJ2-2	TGCAGTGCTTATCCTCCGACTAGCGGGGGATGGAACACCGGGGAGCTGTTTTTT	CSAYPPTSGGWNTGELFF
TRBV27	many	16	TRBD1	TRBJ2-1	TGTGCCAGCAGTCTTTCCGGGACAGGGTTATACAATGAGCAGTTCTTC	CASSLSGTGLYNEQFF
TRBV7-9	-	15	-	TRBJ2-3	TGTGCCAGCAGCTTAGCGGAGCGGTTCACAGATACGCAGTATTTT	CASSLAERFTDTQYF
TRBV9	-	15	-	TRBJ2-1	TGTGCCAGCAGCGTAGACGGGACGGTCCCCTGGGGGCAGTTCTTC	CASSVDGTVPWGQFF
TRBV7-3	many	13	-	TRBJ2-7	TGTGCCAGCAGCACACAACAGGGAGCCGAGCAGTACTTC	CASSTQQGAEQYF
TRBV11-3	-	13	-	TRBJ2-1	TGTGCCAGCAGCCAAAGGGGAGGCAATGAGCAGTTCTTC	CASSQRGGNEQFF
TRBV6-1	-	10	-	TRBJ2-7	TGTGCCAGCAGTGACAGGGCACAGTACTTC	CASSDRAQYF